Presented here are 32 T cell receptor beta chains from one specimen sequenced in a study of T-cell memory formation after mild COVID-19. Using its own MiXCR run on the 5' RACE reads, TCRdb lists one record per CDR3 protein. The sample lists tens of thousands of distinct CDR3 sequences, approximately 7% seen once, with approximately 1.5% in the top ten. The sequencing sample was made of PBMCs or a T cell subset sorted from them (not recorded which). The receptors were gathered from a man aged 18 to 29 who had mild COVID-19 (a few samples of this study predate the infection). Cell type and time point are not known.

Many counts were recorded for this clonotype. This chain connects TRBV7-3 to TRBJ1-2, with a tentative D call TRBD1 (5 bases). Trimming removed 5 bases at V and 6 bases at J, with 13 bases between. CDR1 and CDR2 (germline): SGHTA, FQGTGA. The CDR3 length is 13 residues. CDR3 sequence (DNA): TGTGCCAGCAGCAATCAGGGAGGCCATGGCTACACCTTC. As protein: CASSNQGGHGYTF.

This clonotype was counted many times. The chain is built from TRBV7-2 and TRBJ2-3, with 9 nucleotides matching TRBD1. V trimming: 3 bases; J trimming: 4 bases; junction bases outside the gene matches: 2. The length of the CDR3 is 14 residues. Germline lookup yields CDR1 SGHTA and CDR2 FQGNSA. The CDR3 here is CASSFTGGADTQYF. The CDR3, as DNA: TGTGCCAGCAGCTTTACAGGGGGCGCAGATACGCAGTATTTT.

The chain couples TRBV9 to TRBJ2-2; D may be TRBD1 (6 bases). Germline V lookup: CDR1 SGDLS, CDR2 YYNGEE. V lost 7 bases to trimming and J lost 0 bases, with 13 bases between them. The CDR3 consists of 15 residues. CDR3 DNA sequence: TGTGCCAGCTCCTCCCGGACAGCGAACACCGGGGAGCTGTTTTTT. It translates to CASSSRTANTGELFF.

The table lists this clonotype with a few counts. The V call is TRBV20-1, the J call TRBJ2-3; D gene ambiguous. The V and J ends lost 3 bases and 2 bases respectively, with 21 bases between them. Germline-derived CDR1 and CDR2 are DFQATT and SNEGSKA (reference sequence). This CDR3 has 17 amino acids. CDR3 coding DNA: TGCAGTGCTAGGAGCTTGGGGAAAAGACTTTACACAGATACGCAGTATTTT. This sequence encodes CSARSLGKRLYTDTQYF.

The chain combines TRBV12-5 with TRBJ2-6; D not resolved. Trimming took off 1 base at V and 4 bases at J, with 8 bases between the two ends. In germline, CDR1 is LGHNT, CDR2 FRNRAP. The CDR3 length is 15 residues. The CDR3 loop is CASGLGFLGANVLTF. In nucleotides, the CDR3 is TGTGCTAGTGGTTTGGGGTTTTTGGGGGCCAACGTCCTGACTTTC.

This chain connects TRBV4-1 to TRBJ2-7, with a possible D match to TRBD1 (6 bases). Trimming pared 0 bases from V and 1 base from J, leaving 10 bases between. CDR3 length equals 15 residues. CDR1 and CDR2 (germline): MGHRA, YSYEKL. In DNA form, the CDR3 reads TGCGCCAGCAGCCAAGAGGGGGCAGAATCCTACGAGCAGTACGTC. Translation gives CASSQEGAESYEQYV.

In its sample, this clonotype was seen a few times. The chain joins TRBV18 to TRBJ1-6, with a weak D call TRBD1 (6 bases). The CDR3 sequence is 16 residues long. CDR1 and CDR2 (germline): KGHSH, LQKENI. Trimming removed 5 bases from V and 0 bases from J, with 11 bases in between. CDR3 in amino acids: CASSTPRGSYNSPLHF. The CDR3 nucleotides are TGTGCCAGCTCAACGCCCAGGGGCTCCTATAATTCACCCCTCCACTTT.

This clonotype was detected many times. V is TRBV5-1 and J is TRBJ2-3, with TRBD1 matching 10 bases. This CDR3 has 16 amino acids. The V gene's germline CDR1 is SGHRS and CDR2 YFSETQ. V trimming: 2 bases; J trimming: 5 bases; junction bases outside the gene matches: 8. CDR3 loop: CASSFDGTGAVDTQYF. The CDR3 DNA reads TGCGCCAGCAGCTTTGACGGGACAGGGGCCGTAGATACGCAGTATTTT.

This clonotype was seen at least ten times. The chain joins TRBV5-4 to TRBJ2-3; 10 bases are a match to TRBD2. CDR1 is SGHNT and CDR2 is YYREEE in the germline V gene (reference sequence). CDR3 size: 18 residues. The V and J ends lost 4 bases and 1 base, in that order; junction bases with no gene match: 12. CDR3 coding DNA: TGTGCCAGCAGCGGACCGGGACTAGCGATAGGAGGCACAGATACGCAGTATTTT. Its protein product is CASSGPGLAIGGTDTQYF. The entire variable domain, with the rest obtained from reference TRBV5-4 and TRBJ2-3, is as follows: ETGVTQSPTHLIKTRGQQVTLRCSSQSGHNTVSWYQQALGQGPQFIFQYYREEENGRGNFPPRFSGLQFPNYSSELNVNALELDDSALYLCASSGPGLAIGGTDTQYFGPGTRLTVL.

The CDR3 region has the DNA TGTGCCAGCACTCCGGGACTAGCGGGCCGGTGGGACGAGCAGTACTTC. Its protein is CASTPGLAGRWDEQYF. V gene TRBV7-6 combines with J gene TRBJ2-7, with 12 bases aligning to TRBD2. The CDR3 is 16 residues long. Germline lookup yields CDR1 SGHVS and CDR2 FNYEAQ. Losses at the gene ends were 7 bases for V and 5 bases for J; bases not matched to a gene: 12.

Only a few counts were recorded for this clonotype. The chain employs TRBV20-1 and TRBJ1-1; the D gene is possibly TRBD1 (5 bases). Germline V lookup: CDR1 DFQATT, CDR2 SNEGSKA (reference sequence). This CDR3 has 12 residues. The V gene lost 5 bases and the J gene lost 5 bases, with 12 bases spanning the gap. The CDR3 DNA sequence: TGCAGTGCTCCACGGCGGGGGACTGAAGCTTTCTTT. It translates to CSAPRRGTEAFF.

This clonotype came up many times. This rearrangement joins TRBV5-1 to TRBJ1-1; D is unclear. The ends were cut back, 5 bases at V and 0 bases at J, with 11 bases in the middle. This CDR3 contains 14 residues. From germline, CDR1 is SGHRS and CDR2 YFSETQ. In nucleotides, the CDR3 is TGCGCCAGCAGACCCCTCACAGTGAACACTGAAGCTTTCTTT. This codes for CASRPLTVNTEAFF.

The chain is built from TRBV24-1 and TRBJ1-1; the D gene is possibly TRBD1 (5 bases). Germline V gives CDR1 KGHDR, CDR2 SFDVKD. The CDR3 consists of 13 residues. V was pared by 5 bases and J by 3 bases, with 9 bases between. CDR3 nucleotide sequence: TGTGCCACCAGTGGTGGCAGGGACACTGAAGCTTTCTTT. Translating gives CATSGGRDTEAFF.

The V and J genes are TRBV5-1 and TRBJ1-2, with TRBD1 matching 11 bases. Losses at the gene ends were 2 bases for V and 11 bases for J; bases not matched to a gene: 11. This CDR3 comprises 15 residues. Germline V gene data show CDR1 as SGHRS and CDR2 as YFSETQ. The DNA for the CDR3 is TGCGCCAGCAGCTTTCTACCGGGACAGGGGGAAAGTTACACCTTC. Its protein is CASSFLPGQGESYTF.

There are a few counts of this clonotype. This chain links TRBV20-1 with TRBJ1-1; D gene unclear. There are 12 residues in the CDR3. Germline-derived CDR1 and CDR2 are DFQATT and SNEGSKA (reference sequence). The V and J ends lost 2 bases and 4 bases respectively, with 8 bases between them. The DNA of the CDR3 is TGCAGTGCTAGAAAGGAGAGCACTGAAGCTTTCTTT. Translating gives CSARKESTEAFF.

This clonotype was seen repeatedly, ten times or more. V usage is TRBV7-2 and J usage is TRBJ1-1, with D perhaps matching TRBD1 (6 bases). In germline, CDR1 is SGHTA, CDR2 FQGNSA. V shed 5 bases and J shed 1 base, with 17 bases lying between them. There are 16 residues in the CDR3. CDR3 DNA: TGTGCCAGCAGCCCCTTAAGGACAGCGAAGAACACTGAAGCTTTCTTT. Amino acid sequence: CASSPLRTAKNTEAFF.

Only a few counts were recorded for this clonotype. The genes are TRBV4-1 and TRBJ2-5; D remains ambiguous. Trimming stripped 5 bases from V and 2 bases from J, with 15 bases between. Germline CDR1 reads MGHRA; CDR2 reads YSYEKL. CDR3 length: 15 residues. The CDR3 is CASSSRGQPQETQYF. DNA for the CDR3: TGCGCCAGCAGCTCGCGTGGCCAGCCACAAGAGACCCAGTACTTC.

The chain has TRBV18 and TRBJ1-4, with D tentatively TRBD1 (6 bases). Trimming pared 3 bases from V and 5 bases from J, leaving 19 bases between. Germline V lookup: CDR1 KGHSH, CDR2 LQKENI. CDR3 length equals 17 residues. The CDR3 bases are TGTGCCAGCTCACCGAAACAGGGCGGTCTAATCAATGAAAAACTGTTTTTT. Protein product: CASSPKQGGLINEKLFF.

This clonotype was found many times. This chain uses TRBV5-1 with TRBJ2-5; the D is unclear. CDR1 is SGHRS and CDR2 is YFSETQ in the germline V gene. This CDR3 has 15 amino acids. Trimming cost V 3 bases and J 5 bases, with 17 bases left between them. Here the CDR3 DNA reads TGCGCCAGCAGCTCGCAAGGCGTTCGGTGGGAGACCCAGTACTTC. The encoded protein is CASSSQGVRWETQYF.

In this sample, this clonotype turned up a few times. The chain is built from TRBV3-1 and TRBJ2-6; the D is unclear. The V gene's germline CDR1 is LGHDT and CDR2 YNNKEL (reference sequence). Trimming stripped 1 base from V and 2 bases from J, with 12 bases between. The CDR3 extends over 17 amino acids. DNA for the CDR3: TGTGCCAGCAGCCAAGTGCCCGTTCTCACTGGGGCCAACGTCCTGACTTTC. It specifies CASSQVPVLTGANVLTF.

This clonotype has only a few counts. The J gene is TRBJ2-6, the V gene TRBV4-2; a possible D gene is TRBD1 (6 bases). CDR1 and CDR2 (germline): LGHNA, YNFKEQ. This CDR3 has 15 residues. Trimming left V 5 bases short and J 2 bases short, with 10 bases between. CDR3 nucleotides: TGTGCCAGCAGCAAACAGGGAGCTGGGGCCAACGTCCTGACTTTC. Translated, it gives CASSKQGAGANVLTF.

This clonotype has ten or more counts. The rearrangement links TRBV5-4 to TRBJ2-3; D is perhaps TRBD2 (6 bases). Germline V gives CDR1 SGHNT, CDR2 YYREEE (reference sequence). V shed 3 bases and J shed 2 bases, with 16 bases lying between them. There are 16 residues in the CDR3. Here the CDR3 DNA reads TGTGCCAGCAGCTCTCCGGGTAGCGGTATCACAGATACGCAGTATTTT. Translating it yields CASSSPGSGITDTQYF.

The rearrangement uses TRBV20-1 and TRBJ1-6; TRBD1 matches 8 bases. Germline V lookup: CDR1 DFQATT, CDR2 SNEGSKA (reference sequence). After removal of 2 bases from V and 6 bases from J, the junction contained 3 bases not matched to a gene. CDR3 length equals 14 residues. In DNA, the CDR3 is TGCAGTGCTAGAATACAGGGGGGTAATTCACCCCTCCACTTT. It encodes CSARIQGGNSPLHF.

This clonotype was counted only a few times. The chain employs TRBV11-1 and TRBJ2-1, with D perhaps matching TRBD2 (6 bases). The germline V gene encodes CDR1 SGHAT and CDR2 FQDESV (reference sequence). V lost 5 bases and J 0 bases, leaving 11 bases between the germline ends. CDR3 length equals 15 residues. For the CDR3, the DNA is TGTGCCAGCAGCCCAGGAGGGCGCTCCTACAATGAGCAGTTCTTC. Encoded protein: CASSPGGRSYNEQFF.

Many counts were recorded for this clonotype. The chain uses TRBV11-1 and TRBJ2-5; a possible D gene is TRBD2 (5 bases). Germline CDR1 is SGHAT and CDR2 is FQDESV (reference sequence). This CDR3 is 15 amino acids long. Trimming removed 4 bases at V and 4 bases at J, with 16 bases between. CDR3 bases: TGTGCCAGCAGCTCGTTACTAGGGAAGGGAGAGACCCAGTACTTC. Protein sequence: CASSSLLGKGETQYF.

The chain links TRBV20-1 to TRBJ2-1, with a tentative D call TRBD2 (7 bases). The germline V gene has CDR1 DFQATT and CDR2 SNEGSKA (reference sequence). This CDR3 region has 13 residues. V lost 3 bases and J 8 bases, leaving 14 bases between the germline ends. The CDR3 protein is CSASRGAVDEQFF. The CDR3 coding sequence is TGCAGTGCTAGTCGGGGGGCGGTGGATGAGCAGTTCTTC.

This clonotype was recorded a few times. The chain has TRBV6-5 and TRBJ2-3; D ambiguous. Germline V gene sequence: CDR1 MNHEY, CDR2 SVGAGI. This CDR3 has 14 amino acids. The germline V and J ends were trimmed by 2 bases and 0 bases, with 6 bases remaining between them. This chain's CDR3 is CASSYVSSTDTQYF. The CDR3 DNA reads TGTGCCAGCAGTTACGTTTCTAGCACAGATACGCAGTATTTT.

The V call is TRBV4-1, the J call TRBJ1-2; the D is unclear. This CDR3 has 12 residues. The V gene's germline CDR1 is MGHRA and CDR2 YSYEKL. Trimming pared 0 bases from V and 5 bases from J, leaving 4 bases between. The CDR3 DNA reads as TGCGCCAGCAGCCAAGAGGGGTATGGCTACACCTTC. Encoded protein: CASSQEGYGYTF.

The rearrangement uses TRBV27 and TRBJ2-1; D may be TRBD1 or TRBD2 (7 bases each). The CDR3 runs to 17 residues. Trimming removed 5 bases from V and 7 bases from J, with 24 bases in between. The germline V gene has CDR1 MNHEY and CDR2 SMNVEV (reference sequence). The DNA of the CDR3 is TGTGCCAGCAGTAAGAGACAGGGAGGGACGGGAGATAATGAGCAGTTCTTC. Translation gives CASSKRQGGTGDNEQFF.

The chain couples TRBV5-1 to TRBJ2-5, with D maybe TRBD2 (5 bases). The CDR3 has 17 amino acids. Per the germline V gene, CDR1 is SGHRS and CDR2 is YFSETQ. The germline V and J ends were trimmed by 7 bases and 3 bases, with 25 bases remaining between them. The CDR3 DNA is TGCGCCAGCTCGGGGTCAGCGCGGAGAACAAAAGAAGAGACCCAGTACTTC. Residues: CASSGSARRTKEETQYF.

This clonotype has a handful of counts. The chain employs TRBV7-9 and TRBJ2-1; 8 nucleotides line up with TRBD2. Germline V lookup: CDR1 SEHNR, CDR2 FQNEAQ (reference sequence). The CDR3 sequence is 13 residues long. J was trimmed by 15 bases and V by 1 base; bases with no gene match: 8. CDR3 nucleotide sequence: TGTGCCAGCAGCTTAGAAGGCGGGGGGCGTACGTTCTTC. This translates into CASSLEGGGRTFF. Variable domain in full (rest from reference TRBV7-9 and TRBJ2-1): DTGVSQNPRHKITKRGQNVTFRCDPISEHNRLYWYRQTLGQGPEFLTYFQNEAQLEKSRLLSDRFSAERPKGSFSTLEIQRTEQGDSAMYLCASSLEGGGRTFFGPGTRLTVL.

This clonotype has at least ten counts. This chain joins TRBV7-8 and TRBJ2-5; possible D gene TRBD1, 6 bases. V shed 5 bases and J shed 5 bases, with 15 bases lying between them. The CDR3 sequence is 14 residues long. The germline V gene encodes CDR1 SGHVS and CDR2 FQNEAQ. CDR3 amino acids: CASSPQQGWETQYF. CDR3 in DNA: TGTGCCAGCAGCCCACAACAGGGTTGGGAGACCCAGTACTTC.